Below, 20 T cell receptor beta chains from the same sample are listed, as sequenced in a study of Graves' ophthalmopathy and Graves' hyperthyroidism. Amplified material comprised TCR beta CDR3 regions derived from RNA transcripts. First-round RT-PCR relied on HTBI primers, and a second-round multiplex PCR came next. TCRdb reprocessed the multiplex PCR reads via MiXCR and lists one record per CDR3 protein. The sample shows 560,000 or so distinct CDR3 sequences, roughly 39% of them seen only once. Material for sequencing was peripheral blood or thyroid tissue (not recorded which). These receptors came from an adult man with Graves' hyperthyroidism.

This clonotype was observed at least ten times. The chain has TRBV19 and TRBJ1-5; D ambiguous. This CDR3 region has 12 residues. V lost 3 bases, J lost 7 bases, and 7 bases lay in between. Germline loops: CDR1 LNHDA, CDR2 SQIVND (reference sequence). The CDR3 coding sequence is TGTGCCAGTAGTATCGATTGGCAGCCCCAGCATTTT. Its translation is CASSIDWQPQHF.

This clonotype was observed at least ten times. V and J are TRBV7-9 and TRBJ2-7; D is possibly TRBD1 (6 bases). Germline V gene sequence: CDR1 SEHNR, CDR2 FQNEAQ (reference sequence). V dropped 1 base and J dropped 0 bases, with 13 bases sitting between them. The CDR3 is 16 residues long. The CDR3 loop reads CASSLGVTDSSYEQYF. In DNA, the CDR3 is TGTGCCAGCAGCTTAGGGGTGACGGACAGCTCCTACGAGCAGTACTTC.

There are many counts of this clonotype. This chain joins TRBV2 and TRBJ1-5, with TRBD1 identical over 9 bases. Germline CDR1 is SNHLY and CDR2 is FYNNEI. Losses at the gene ends were 4 bases for V and 6 bases for J; bases not matched to a gene: 4. The CDR3 spans 14 residues. DNA for the CDR3: TGTGCCAGCAGTGCGGGACAGGGAGTTCAGCCCCAGCATTTT. It encodes CASSAGQGVQPQHF.

This clonotype was picked up one time. The chain combines TRBV29-1 with TRBJ2-4; 10 nucleotides match TRBD1. The CDR3 covers 17 residues. CDR1 and CDR2 (germline): SQVTM, ANQGSEA. The ends lost 6 bases at V and 0 bases at J; junction bases unmatched: 11. The CDR3 spells CSVLTGGMGVAKNIQYF. The DNA for the CDR3 is TGCAGCGTCCTGACAGGGGGCATGGGGGTAGCCAAAAACATTCAGTACTTC.

This clonotype was found a few times. The V and J genes are TRBV7-2 and TRBJ2-7; tentative D call: TRBD1 (6 bases). Trimming took 8 bases from V and 6 from J, leaving 20 bases between them. The CDR3 length is 14 residues. CDR1 is SGHTA, CDR2 FQGNSA, per germline. CDR3 bases: TGTGCCAGCTCACCCCTACAACAGGGTATCGAGCAGTACTTC. This gives the protein CASSPLQQGIEQYF.

The chain joins TRBV14 to TRBJ1-4; D gene uncertain. The CDR3 runs 16 residues. V gave up 3 bases and J gave up 1 base, with 12 bases separating them. Germline-derived CDR1 and CDR2 are SGHDN and FVKESK. The CDR3, as DNA: TGTGCCAGCAGCCACCGGACCCATTTAACTAATGAAAAACTGTTTTTT. Protein product: CASSHRTHLTNEKLFF.

At least ten counts were recorded for this clonotype. This chain connects TRBV10-3 to TRBJ1-2; TRBD1 matches at 8 bases. Unmatched junction bases numbered 11, after V lost 10 bases and J lost 7 bases. This CDR3 spans 13 amino acids. Germline V lookup: CDR1 ENHRY, CDR2 SYGVKD. The DNA for the CDR3 is TGTGCCAGCAGGGCCGGGACAGGCCCTGGCTACACCTTC. Amino acids: CASRAGTGPGYTF.

The chain combines TRBV9 with TRBJ2-2; TRBD2 matches 7 bases. The V gene end was trimmed by 6 bases and the J gene end by 6 bases; junction bases not matched to a gene: 14. The CDR3 is 16 amino acids. Germline-derived CDR1 and CDR2 are SGDLS and YYNGEE. The CDR3 DNA reads as TGTGCCAGCAAGTTCGGGTCCGGGCGGGAGCCCGGGGAGCTGTTTTTT. As protein: CASKFGSGREPGELFF. The whole variable domain, remainder taken from reference TRBV9 and TRBJ2-2, is DSGVTQTPKHLITATGQRVTLRCSPRSGDLSVYWYQQSLDQGLQFLIQYYNGEERAKGNILERFSAQQFPDLHSELNLSSLELGDSALYFCASKFGSGREPGELFFGEGSRLTVL.

Concerning this clonotype: Given a much more abundant clone one base away, this may be a read error. The conserved closing phenylalanine or tryptophan is absent in this CDR3, likely reflecting a read error. This chain uses TRBV6-5 with TRBJ1-1, with no clear D. The CDR3 has 15 residues. In germline, CDR1 is MNHEY, CDR2 SVGAGI. Trimming removed 0 bases at V and 1 base at J, with 9 bases between. The CDR3 DNA follows: TGTGCCAGCAGTTACTCGAGGGCGGAGAACACTGAAGCTTTCTCT. It specifies CASSYSRAENTEAFS.

This clonotype was recorded once. The chain is built from TRBV4-1 and TRBJ1-6; TRBD1 might be the D (5 bases). Trimming pared 3 bases from V and 7 bases from J, leaving 19 bases between. Germline V gene sequence: CDR1 MGHRA, CDR2 YSYEKL. The CDR3 extends over 17 amino acids. The CDR3, as DNA: TGCGCCAGCAGCCAGACCCCGCGGGACGTTGGGAATTCACCCCTCCACTTT. The encoded protein is CASSQTPRDVGNSPLHF.

This clonotype appeared a single time. V is TRBV29-1 and J is TRBJ2-7; no clear D gene. Trimming cost V 8 bases and J 6 bases, with 14 bases left between them. Germline CDR1 reads SQVTM; CDR2 reads ANQGSEA. The CDR3 totals 11 residues. The CDR3 bases are TGCAGCAGTTACCCCTCAGGCGAGCAGTACTTC. Translating gives CSSYPSGEQYF.

Concerning this clonotype: It may be a read error: a sequence one base away is much more abundant. The chain links TRBV4-1 to TRBJ1-6, with 7 bases matching TRBD1. CDR1 is MGHRA and CDR2 is YSYEKL in the germline V gene. This CDR3 comprises 12 residues. The CDR3 sequence: CTSSQGVWPLHF. CDR3 DNA: TGCACCAGCAGCCAGGGGGTTTGGCCCCTCCACTTT.

J is TRBJ1-6 and V is TRBV29-1; 9 nucleotides agree with TRBD1. CDR3 length equals 14 residues. V lost 5 bases to trimming and J lost 8 bases; unmatched junction nucleotides: 7. CDR1 and CDR2 (germline): SQVTM, ANQGSEA. CDR3 DNA: TGCAGCGTTTGGACAGGGGTTCGGGATTCACCCCTCCACTTT. Its protein is CSVWTGVRDSPLHF.

To note about this clonotype: Possible read error: a much larger clone is one base away. The chain couples TRBV5-6 to TRBJ1-5; no clear D. Germline-derived CDR1 and CDR2 are SGHDT and YYEEEE. The CDR3 totals 13 residues. Trimming stripped 5 bases from V and 15 bases from J, with 21 bases between. The CDR3 region is CASSYSGDRARHF. CDR3 in DNA: TGTGCCAGCAGTTACTCCGGGGATCGGGCCCGGCATTTT.

This clonotype was seen more than once but under ten times. The chain carries TRBV7-3 and TRBJ1-3, with D perhaps TRBD1 (6 bases). The ends were cut back, 3 bases at V and 2 bases at J, with 8 bases in the middle. The V gene's germline CDR1 is SGHTA and CDR2 FQGTGA. The CDR3 has 14 amino acids. CDR3 sequence reads: CASSFTGTGNTIYF. The CDR3 coding sequence is TGTGCCAGCAGCTTTACAGGGACTGGAAACACCATATATTTT.

This clonotype has a count of ten or more. The CDR3 here is CAIRGNLDTEAFF. Written as DNA, the CDR3 is TGTGCCATTAGGGGCAACCTAGACACTGAAGCTTTCTTT. This chain connects TRBV10-3 to TRBJ1-1; D perhaps matches TRBD1 (5 bases). The germline V and J ends were trimmed by 9 bases and 3 bases, with 14 bases remaining between them. From germline, CDR1 is ENHRY and CDR2 SYGVKD. CDR3 size: 13 residues.

The V call is TRBV19, the J call TRBJ2-1, with 9 bases matching TRBD2. The V gene's germline CDR1 is LNHDA and CDR2 SQIVND (reference sequence). This CDR3 has 18 residues. The ends lost 0 bases at V and 7 bases at J; junction bases unmatched: 13. The CDR3: CASSIDSWASGNRNEQFF. DNA for the CDR3: TGTGCCAGTAGTATAGATTCTTGGGCTAGCGGGAACCGGAATGAGCAGTTCTTC.

This clonotype has more than one count but fewer than ten. DNA for the CDR3: TGTGCCACCTCCCCTTGGGGTAGCGGGAGAACGGATACGCAGTATTTT. Residues: CATSPWGSGRTDTQYF. The chain is built from TRBV12-3 or TRBV12-4 and TRBJ2-3; 9 nucleotides match TRBD2. This CDR3 has 16 residues. Trimming at V came to 10 bases and at J to 6 bases, leaving 17 bases not matched to a gene.

The genes are TRBV6-6 and TRBJ1-5, with 11 bases lining up with TRBD1. V shed 2 bases and J 6 bases; nucleotides not matched to a gene: 9. CDR3 length: 17 residues. Germline CDR1 is MNHNY and CDR2 is SVGAGI (reference sequence). The CDR3 nucleotides are TGTGCCAGCAGTTACCCCGGCACCGGGACAGGGGGTCAGCCCCAGCATTTT. As protein: CASSYPGTGTGGQPQHF.

J is TRBJ1-1 and V is TRBV7-8, with 7 bases that match TRBD1. From germline, CDR1 is SGHVS and CDR2 FQNEAQ. The CDR3 runs 14 residues. J lost 7 bases, V lost 1 base, and 6 bases had no gene match. In DNA form, the CDR3 reads TGTGCCAGCAGCTTAGTAGCAGGGGGGGGTGAAGCTTTCTTT. Amino acid sequence: CASSLVAGGGEAFF. Complete variable domain (other parts from reference TRBV7-8 and TRBJ1-1): GAGVSQSPRYKVAKRGQDVALRCDPISGHVSLFWYQQALGQGPEFLTYFQNEAQLDKSGLPSDRFFAERPEGSVSTLKIQRTQQEDSAVYLCASSLVAGGGEAFFGQGTRLTVV.